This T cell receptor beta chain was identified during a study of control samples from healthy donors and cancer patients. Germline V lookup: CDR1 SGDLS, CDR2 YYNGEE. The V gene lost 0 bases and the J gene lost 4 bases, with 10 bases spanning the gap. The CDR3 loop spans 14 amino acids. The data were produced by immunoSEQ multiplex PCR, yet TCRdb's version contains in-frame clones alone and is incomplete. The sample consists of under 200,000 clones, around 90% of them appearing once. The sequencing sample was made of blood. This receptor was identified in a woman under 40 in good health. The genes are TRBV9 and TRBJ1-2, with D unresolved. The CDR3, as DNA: TGTGCCAGCAGCGTAGGGTCTGGGAGCTATGGCTACACCTTC. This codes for CASSVGSGSYGYTF. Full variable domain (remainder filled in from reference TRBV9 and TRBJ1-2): DSGVTQTPKHLITATGQRVTLRCSPRSGDLSVYWYQQSLDQGLQFLIQYYNGEERAKGNILERFSAQQFPDLHSELNLSSLELGDSALYFCASSVGSGSYGYTFGSGTRLTVV.